A single sample is the source of the 16 T cell receptor beta chains below, sequenced in a study of metastatic and nonmetastatic thyroid tumors. No patient received treatment before thyroid surgery. TCRdb re-processed the PCR reads through MiXCR. The sample carries around 50,000 clones, almost 30% recorded once. Sequencing was performed on blood. The receptors come from a female donor with papillary thyroid cancer or a benign thyroid nodule (not recorded which). Some clones in this sample may be carry-over from other donors' samples.

V gene TRBV3-1 combines with J gene TRBJ1-2; 10 positions match TRBD1. CDR1 and CDR2 (germline): LGHDT, YNNKEL (reference sequence). CDR3 length equals 17 residues. V lost 0 bases to trimming and J lost 3 bases; unmatched junction nucleotides: 7. The CDR3 region has the DNA TGTGCCAGCAGCCAAGACCGGGACAGGGGAAGGGACTATGGCTACACCTTC. This gives the protein CASSQDRDRGRDYGYTF.

About this clone: The final CDR3 position lacks the conserved phenylalanine or tryptophan, pointing to a likely read error. This chain links TRBV19 with TRBJ1-2; the match to TRBD1 covers 8 bases. The trim removed 6 bases at V and 3 bases at J, leaving 9 bases unmatched. CDR1 and CDR2 from the germline V gene are LNHDA and SQIVND (reference sequence). The CDR3 is 15 amino acids. CDR3 DNA: TGTGCCAGTAGGGGAGGGACAGGACGATACTATGGCTACACCTCC. Its translation is CASRGGTGRYYGYTS.

This clone came up a few times. The V gene is TRBV9, the J gene TRBJ2-7; no clear D. Trimming removed 4 bases from V and 4 bases from J, with 12 bases in between. Per germline, CDR1 SGDLS and CDR2 YYNGEE. The CDR3 spans 13 residues. CDR3 loop: CASSSGPWYEQYF. CDR3 sequence (DNA): TGTGCCAGCAGCTCCGGCCCTTGGTACGAGCAGTACTTC.

V gene TRBV6-1 combines with J gene TRBJ1-1, with D maybe TRBD1 (5 bases). Trimming shortened V by 4 bases and J by 1 base, and 10 bases separated the two germline ends. Germline V gene sequence: CDR1 MNHNS, CDR2 SASEGT. The CDR3 totals 14 residues. In DNA form, the CDR3 reads TGTGCCAGCAGTGCGGGACGGGAGAACACTGAAGCTTTCTTT. This translates into CASSAGRENTEAFF.

This clone was detected ten times or more. The rearrangement uses TRBV3-1 and TRBJ1-1; tentative D call: TRBD1 (6 bases). CDR1 and CDR2 (germline): LGHDT, YNNKEL (reference sequence). This CDR3 spans 16 amino acids. V was clipped by 4 bases and J by 5 bases, with 20 bases between them. CDR3 DNA: TGTGCCAGCAGCCCGTCGGTGGGGGGCGCGGGGACTGAAGCTTTCTTT. This encodes CASSPSVGGAGTEAFF.

The rearrangement links TRBV20-1 to TRBJ2-3, with D perhaps assigned TRBD1 or TRBD2 (5 bases each). The CDR3 has 14 residues. Germline V CDR1 and CDR2: DFQATT, SNEGSKA (reference sequence). V lost 0 bases, J lost 1 base, and 8 bases lay in between. CDR3 region: CSAREGEGTDTQYF. The CDR3 DNA follows: TGCAGTGCTAGAGAGGGGGAAGGCACAGATACGCAGTATTTT.

V gene TRBV12-3 or TRBV12-4 combines with J gene TRBJ1-2, with 7 bases fitting TRBD1. V gave up 5 bases and J gave up 8 bases; unmatched junction bases: 8. The CDR3 contains 13 residues. The DNA for the CDR3 is TGTGCCAGCAGTCCCGACAGGGTCTCCGGCTACACCTTC. This gives the protein CASSPDRVSGYTF.

This clone has just a few counts. The chain uses TRBV12-3 or TRBV12-4 and TRBJ2-1; the D is unclear. The CDR3 loop spans 13 amino acids. Trimming cost V 2 bases and J 2 bases, with 4 bases left between them. The CDR3 spells CASSLTPYNEQFF. CDR3 in DNA: TGTGCCAGCAGTTTAACCCCCTACAATGAGCAGTTCTTC.

In its sample, this clone ranks as large. The chain joins TRBV6-1 to TRBJ2-7; D remains unclear. The CDR3 spans 15 residues. Germline lookup yields CDR1 MNHNS and CDR2 SASEGT. V lost 6 bases to trimming and J lost 1 base, with 16 bases between them. The CDR3 spells CASSSPGDPSYEQYF. In nucleotides, the CDR3 is TGTGCCAGCAGCTCCCCGGGTGATCCTTCCTACGAGCAGTACTTC.

This clone was observed at least ten times. The genes are TRBV20-1 and TRBJ1-1; possibly TRBD1 for D (6 bases). The CDR3 is made up of 16 amino acids. V was clipped by 6 bases and J by 0 bases, with 20 bases between them. CDR1 is DFQATT, CDR2 SNEGSKA, per germline (reference sequence). CDR3 DNA: TGCAGTGCACCGCAGACGGGGGGGCGTATGAACACTGAAGCTTTCTTT. It yields the protein CSAPQTGGRMNTEAFF.

This clone qualifies as medium-sized. CDR3 sequence: CASRARLAGGTQYF. In nucleotides, the CDR3 is TGTGCCAGCAGAGCTAGACTAGCGGGAGGGACCCAGTACTTC. The chain is built from TRBV2 and TRBJ2-5; the match to TRBD2 covers 13 bases. The junction had 5 bases not matched to a gene; V was cut back by 6 bases and J by 7 bases. CDR3 length equals 14 residues. CDR1 is SNHLY and CDR2 is FYNNEI in the germline V gene.

This clone was seen many times. This sequence joins TRBV12-3 or TRBV12-4 and TRBJ2-2; D remains unclear. CDR3 length: 13 residues. Trimming removed 10 bases from V and 4 bases from J, with 13 bases in between. The chain's CDR3 is CATRPDITGELFF. CDR3 in DNA: TGTGCCACCAGGCCCGATATCACCGGGGAGCTGTTTTTT.

This clone has more than one count but fewer than ten. The chain uses TRBV11-2 and TRBJ2-7, with D possibly being TRBD1 (6 bases). CDR1 is SGHAT and CDR2 is FQNNGV in the germline V gene. The length of the CDR3 is 13 residues. Trimming shortened V by 3 bases and J by 6 bases, and 12 bases separated the two germline ends. The CDR3 spells CASSFRPGVEQYF. Here the CDR3 DNA reads TGTGCCAGCAGCTTCCGGCCAGGGGTCGAGCAGTACTTC.

This clone showed up just a few times. V and J are TRBV12-3 or TRBV12-4 and TRBJ1-6; possibly TRBD1 for D (5 bases). The V end was cut by 6 bases, the J end by 7 bases, with 16 bases between. CDR3 length: 15 residues. The CDR3 region is CASSPPGRGNSPLHF. CDR3 sequence (DNA): TGTGCCAGCAGCCCTCCGGGACGGGGAAATTCACCCCTCCACTTT.

In its sample, this clone ranks as medium-sized. The chain uses TRBV9 and TRBJ2-2, with 9 bases lining up with TRBD2. CDR1 is SGDLS and CDR2 is YYNGEE in the germline V gene. After removal of 0 bases from V and 4 bases from J, the junction contained 4 bases not matched to a gene. This CDR3 region has 16 residues. The CDR3 here is CASSVEASGITGELFF. The CDR3 DNA reads as TGTGCCAGCAGCGTAGAGGCTAGCGGGATCACCGGGGAGCTGTTTTTT.

This clone was observed a few times. V gene TRBV6-6 combines with J gene TRBJ1-1; tentatively, D is TRBD1 (5 bases). In germline, CDR1 is MNHNY, CDR2 SVGAGI (reference sequence). There are 15 residues in the CDR3. Trimming took 2 bases from V and 0 from J, leaving 10 bases between them. The CDR3 region has the DNA TGTGCCAGCAGTTACGTCCAGGGCGTGAACACTGAAGCTTTCTTT. This sequence encodes CASSYVQGVNTEAFF.